Described below is a single T cell receptor beta chain sequence and its context. Followed over time, Seattle patients had been enrolled while infection was active. The data were obtained in a study of blood T cell repertoires in COVID-19. Across the whole study: Samples taken during acute and convalescent COVID-19 were collected in the United States, Italy and Spain. Sample material is recorded as cDNA or gDNA derived from T cells, B-cell-depleted T cells, or PBMCs.

Germline CDR1 is SNHLY and CDR2 is FYNNEI. Trimming stripped 3 bases from V and 3 bases from J, with 9 bases between. This CDR3 is 14 amino acids long. In the authors' methods: Amplifying reference gene primers gave estimates of nucleated cell counts. Profiled with immunoSEQ multiplex PCR; TCRdb holds only in-frame clones, not every one. For V, J and clone size, that table is used; D and trimming come from the DNA. The sample contains roughly 130,000 clones, roughly 90% of which appear only once. The gene calls are TRBV2 and TRBJ1-3, with TRBD1 as a possible D gene (5 bases). The TCR was taken from a human donor with COVID-19, enrolled during active disease. The donor label of this sample is uncertain. Sequenced input: peripheral blood. The CDR3: CASSDRVYGNTIYF. The CDR3 DNA is TGTGCCAGCAGTGACAGGGTATATGGAAACACCATATATTTT.